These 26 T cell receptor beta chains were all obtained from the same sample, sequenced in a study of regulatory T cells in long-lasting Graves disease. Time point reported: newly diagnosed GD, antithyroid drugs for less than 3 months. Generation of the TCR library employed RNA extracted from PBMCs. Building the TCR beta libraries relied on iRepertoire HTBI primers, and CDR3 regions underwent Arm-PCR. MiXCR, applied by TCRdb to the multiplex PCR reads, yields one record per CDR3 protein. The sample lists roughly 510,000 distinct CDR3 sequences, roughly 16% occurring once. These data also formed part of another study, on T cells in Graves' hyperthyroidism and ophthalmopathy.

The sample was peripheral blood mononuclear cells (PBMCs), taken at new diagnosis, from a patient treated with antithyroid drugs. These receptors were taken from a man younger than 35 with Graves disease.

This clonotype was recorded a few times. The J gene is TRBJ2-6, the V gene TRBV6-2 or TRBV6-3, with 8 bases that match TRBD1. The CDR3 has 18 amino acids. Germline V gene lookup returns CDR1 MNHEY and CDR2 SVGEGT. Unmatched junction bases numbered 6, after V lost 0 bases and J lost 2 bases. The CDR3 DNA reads TGTGCCAGCAGTTACTCCATTCCAGGGGGCGCTGGGGCCAACGTCCTGACTTTC. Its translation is CASSYSIPGGAGANVLTF.

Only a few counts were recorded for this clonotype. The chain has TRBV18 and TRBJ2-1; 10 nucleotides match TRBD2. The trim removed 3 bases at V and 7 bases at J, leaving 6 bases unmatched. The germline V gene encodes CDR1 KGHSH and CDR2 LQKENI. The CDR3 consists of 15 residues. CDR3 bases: TGTGCCAGCTCACCTTCTAGCGGGAGAGCGAATGAGCAGTTCTTC. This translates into CASSPSSGRANEQFF.

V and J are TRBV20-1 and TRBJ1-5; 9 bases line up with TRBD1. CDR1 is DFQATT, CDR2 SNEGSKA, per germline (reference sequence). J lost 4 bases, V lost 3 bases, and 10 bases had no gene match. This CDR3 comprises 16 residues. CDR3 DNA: TGCAGTGCTAGGGAGAAACAGGGGGCCGGGAATCAGCCCCAGCATTTT. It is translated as CSAREKQGAGNQPQHF.

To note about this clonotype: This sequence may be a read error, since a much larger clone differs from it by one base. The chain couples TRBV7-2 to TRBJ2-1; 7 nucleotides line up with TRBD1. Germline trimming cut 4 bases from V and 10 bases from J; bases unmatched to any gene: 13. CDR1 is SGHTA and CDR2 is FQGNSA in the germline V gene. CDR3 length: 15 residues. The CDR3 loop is CASSSTGSSSYEQFF. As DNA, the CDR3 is TGTGCCAGCAGCTCGACAGGGTCGTCCTCCTACGAGCAGTTCTTC.

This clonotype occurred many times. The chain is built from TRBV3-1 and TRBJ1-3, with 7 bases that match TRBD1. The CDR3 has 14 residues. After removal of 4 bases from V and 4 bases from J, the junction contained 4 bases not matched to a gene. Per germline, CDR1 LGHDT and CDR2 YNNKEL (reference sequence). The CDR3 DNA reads TGTGCCAGCAGCCTGACAGGGAGAGGAAACACCATATATTTT. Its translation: CASSLTGRGNTIYF. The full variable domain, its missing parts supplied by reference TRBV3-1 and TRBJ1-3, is DTAVSQTPKYLVTQMGNDKSIKCEQNLGHDTMYWYKQDSKKFLKIMFSYNNKELIINETVPNRFSPKSPDKAHLNLHINSLELGDSAVYFCASSLTGRGNTIYFGEGSWLTVV.

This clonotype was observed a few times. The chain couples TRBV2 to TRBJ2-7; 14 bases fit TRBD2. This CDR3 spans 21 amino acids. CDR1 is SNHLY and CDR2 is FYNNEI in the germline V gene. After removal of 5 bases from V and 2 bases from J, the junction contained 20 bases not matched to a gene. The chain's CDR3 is CASSWAIELTSGRARTYEQYF. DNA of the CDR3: TGTGCCAGCAGTTGGGCCATAGAGCTGACTAGCGGGAGGGCCAGGACCTACGAGCAGTACTTC.

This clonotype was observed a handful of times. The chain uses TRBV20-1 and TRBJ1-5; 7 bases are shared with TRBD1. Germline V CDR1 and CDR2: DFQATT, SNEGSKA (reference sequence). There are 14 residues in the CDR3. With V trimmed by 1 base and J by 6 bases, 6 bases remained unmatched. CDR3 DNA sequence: TGCAGTGCTAGAGGCTCCAGGGGGATTCAGCCCCAGCATTTT. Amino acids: CSARGSRGIQPQHF.

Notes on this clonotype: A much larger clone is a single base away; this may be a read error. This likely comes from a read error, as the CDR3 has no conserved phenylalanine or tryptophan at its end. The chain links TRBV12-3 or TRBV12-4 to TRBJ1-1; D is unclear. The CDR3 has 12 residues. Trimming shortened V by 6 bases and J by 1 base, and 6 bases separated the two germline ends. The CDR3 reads CASRQRNTEAFL. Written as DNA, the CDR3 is TGTGCCAGCAGACAGAGGAACACTGAAGCTTTCCTT.

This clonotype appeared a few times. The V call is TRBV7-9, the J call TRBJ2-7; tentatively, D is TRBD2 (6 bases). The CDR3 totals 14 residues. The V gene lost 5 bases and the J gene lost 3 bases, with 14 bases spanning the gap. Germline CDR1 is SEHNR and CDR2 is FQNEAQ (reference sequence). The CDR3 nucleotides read TGTGCCAGCAGCACGACTAGAAGATACTACGAGCAGTACTTC. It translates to CASSTTRRYYEQYF.

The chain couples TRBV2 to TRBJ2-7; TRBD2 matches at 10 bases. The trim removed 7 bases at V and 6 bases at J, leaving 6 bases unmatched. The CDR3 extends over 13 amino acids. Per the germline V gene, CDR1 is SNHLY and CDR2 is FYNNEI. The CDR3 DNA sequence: TGTGCCAGCACTAGCGGGAGAACATCCGAGCAGTACTTC. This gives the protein CASTSGRTSEQYF.

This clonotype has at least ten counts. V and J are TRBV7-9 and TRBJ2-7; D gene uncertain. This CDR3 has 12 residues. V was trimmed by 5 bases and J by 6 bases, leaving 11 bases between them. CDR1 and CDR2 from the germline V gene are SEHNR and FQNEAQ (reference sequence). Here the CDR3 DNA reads TGTGCCAGCAGCGCGTCCCGCACCGAGCAGTACTTC. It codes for CASSASRTEQYF.

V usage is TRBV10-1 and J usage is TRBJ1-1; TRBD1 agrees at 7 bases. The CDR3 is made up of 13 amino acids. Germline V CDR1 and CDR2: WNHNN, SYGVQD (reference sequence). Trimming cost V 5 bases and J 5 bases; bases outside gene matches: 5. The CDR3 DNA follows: TGCGCCAGCAGTCCCAGGGGGGTAACTGAAGCTTTCTTT. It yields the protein CASSPRGVTEAFF.

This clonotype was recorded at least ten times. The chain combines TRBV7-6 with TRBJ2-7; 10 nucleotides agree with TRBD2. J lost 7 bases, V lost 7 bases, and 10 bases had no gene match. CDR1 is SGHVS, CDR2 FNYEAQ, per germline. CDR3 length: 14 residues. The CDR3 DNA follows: TGTGCCAGCACCGGCGGGCTAGCGGGAGATGAGCAGTACTTC. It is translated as CASTGGLAGDEQYF.

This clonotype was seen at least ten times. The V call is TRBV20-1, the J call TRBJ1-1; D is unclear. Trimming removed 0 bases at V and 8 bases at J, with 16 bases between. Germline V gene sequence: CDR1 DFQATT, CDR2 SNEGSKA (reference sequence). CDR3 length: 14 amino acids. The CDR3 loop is CSARDLAGATEAFF. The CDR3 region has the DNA TGCAGTGCTAGAGATCTGGCAGGTGCTACGGAAGCTTTCTTT.

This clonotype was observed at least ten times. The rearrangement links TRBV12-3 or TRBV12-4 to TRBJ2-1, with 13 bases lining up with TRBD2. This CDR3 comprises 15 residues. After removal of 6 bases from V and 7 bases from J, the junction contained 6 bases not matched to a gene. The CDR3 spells CASSRTSGSRNEQFF. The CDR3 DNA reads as TGTGCCAGCAGCCGGACTAGCGGGAGCAGGAATGAGCAGTTCTTC.

The CDR3 is CASSRGTSGSYNEQFF. The CDR3, as DNA: TGTGCCAGCAGCCGCGGGACTAGCGGCTCCTACAATGAGCAGTTCTTC. This sequence joins TRBV3-1 and TRBJ2-1; 11 bases are a match to TRBD2. Germline loops: CDR1 LGHDT, CDR2 YNNKEL (reference sequence). The CDR3 is 16 residues long. Unmatched junction bases numbered 2, after V lost 4 bases and J lost 0 bases.

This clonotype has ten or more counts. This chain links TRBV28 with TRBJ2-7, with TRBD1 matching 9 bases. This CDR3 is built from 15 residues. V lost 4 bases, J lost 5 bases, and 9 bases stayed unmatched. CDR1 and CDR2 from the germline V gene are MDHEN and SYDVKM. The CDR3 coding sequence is TGTGCCAGCAGTTCCCTGGGACAGGGATCGGACGAGCAGTACTTC. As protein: CASSSLGQGSDEQYF.

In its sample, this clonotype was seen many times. CDR3 sequence reads: CSARVGASTDTQYF. As DNA, the CDR3 is TGCAGTGCTAGAGTGGGGGCTAGCACAGATACGCAGTATTTT. The J gene is TRBJ2-3, the V gene TRBV20-1, with D tentatively TRBD1 (6 bases). The CDR3 covers 14 residues. The germline V gene has CDR1 DFQATT and CDR2 SNEGSKA (reference sequence). Between the trimmed V and J ends, which lost 1 base and 0 bases, there was a span of 8 bases.

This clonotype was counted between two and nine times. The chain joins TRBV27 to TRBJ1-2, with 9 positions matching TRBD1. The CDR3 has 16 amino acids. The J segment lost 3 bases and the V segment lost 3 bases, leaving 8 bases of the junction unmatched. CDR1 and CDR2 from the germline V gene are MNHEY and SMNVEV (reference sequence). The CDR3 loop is CASSFDGQGRDYGYTF. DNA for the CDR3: TGTGCCAGCAGTTTCGACGGACAGGGGCGGGACTATGGCTACACCTTC.

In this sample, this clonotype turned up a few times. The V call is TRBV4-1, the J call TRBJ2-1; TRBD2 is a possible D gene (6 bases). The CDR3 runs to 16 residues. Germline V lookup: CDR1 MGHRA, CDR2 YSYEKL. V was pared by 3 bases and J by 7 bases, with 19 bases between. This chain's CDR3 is CASSQADGGYTNEQFF. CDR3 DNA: TGCGCCAGCAGCCAGGCCGACGGGGGATACACGAATGAGCAGTTCTTC.

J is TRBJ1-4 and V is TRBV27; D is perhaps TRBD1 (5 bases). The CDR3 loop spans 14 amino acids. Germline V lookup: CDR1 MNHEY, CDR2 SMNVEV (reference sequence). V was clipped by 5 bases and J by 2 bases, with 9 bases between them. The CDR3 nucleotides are TGTGCCAGCAGTGGGACCGGGACTAATGAAAAACTGTTTTTT. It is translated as CASSGTGTNEKLFF. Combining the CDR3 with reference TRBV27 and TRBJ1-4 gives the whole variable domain EAQVTQNPRYLITVTGKKLTVTCSQNMNHEYMSWYRQDPGLGLRQIYYSMNVEVTDKGDVPEGYKVSRKEKRNFPLILESPSPNQTSLYFCASSGTGTNEKLFFGSGTQLSVL.

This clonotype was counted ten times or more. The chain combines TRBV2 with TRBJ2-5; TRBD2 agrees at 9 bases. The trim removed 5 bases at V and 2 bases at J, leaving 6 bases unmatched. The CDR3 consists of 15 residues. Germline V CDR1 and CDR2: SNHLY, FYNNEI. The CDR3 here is CASSQTSGLQETQYF. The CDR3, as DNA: TGTGCCAGCAGTCAGACTAGCGGATTGCAAGAGACCCAGTACTTC.

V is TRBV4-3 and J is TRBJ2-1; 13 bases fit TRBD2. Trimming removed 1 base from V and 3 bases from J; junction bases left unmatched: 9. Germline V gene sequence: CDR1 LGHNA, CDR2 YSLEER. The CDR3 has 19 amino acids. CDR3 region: CASSQGGLAGVRVYNEQFF. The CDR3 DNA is TGCGCCAGCAGCCAAGGCGGACTAGCGGGAGTAAGGGTCTACAATGAGCAGTTCTTC.

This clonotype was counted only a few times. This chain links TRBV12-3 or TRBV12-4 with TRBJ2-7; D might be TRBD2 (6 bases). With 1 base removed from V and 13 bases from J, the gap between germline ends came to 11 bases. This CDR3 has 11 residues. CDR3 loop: CASSLGALAYF. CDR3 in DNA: TGTGCCAGCAGTTTAGGAGCACTAGCATACTTC.

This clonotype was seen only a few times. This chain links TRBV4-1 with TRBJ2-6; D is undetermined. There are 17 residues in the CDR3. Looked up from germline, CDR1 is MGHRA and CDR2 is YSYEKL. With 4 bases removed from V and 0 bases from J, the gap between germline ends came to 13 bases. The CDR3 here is CASSRRMQASGANVLTF. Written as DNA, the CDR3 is TGCGCCAGCAGCCGCCGGATGCAGGCCTCTGGGGCCAACGTCCTGACTTTC.

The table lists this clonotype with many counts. CDR3: CASSLVSSGRSDEQYF. The CDR3, as DNA: TGTGCCAGCAGCTTAGTGTCGAGCGGGAGGTCTGACGAGCAGTACTTC. This chain uses TRBV7-9 with TRBJ2-7; 9 bases are a match to TRBD2. CDR1 and CDR2 (germline): SEHNR, FQNEAQ (reference sequence). The V segment lost 1 base and the J segment 5 bases; nucleotides outside the gene matches: 9. CDR3 size: 16 residues.